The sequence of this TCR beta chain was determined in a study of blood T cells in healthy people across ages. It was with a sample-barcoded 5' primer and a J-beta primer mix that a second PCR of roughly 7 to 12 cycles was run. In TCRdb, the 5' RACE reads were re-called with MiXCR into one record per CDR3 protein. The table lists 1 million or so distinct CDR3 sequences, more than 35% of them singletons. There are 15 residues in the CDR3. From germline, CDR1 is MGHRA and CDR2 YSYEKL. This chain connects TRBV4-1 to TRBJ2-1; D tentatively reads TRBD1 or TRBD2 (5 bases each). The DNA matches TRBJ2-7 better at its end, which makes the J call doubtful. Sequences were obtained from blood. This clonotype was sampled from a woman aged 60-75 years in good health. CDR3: CASSLRDQRSNEQYF. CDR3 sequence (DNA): TGCGCCAGCAGCCTGAGGGACCAAAGATCCAATGAGCAGTACTTC.